Listed below are T cell receptor beta chains from one sample, sequenced in a study of blood T cell repertoires in COVID-19. This table comes from immunoSEQ multiplex PCR, and its TCRdb copy is limited to in-frame clones, with some not included. This table holds 50,000 to 70,000 clones, 85% to 90% found once. The specimen was peripheral blood. The receptors were sampled from a human donor with active COVID-19. The donor label of this sample is uncertain. CDR3s include the opening cysteine and the closing phenylalanine or tryptophan. Fields, in order: D gene, J gene, V gene, CDR3 protein. The D gene is left open where the match is weak.

d_call: -
j_call: TRBJ2-7
v_call: TRBV7-9
cdr3_aa: CASVPRDGYEQYF

d_call: -
j_call: TRBJ2-1
v_call: TRBV5-4
cdr3_aa: CASSLMARFDEQFF

d_call: TRBD2
j_call: TRBJ2-7
v_call: TRBV28
cdr3_aa: CATHRLAGGRSSYEQYF

d_call: TRBD2
j_call: TRBJ2-5
v_call: TRBV9
cdr3_aa: CASSPGGAGGLGTQYF

d_call: -
j_call: TRBJ1-2
v_call: TRBV6-6
cdr3_aa: CASSYTQTGNYGYTF

d_call: -
j_call: TRBJ1-2
v_call: TRBV27
cdr3_aa: CASSPTLDRFLYGYTF

d_call: TRBD1
j_call: TRBJ1-5
v_call: TRBV2
cdr3_aa: CASSLGQGPPETQHF

d_call: -
j_call: TRBJ2-5
v_call: TRBV12-3/TRBV12-4
cdr3_aa: CASSSLVETQYF

d_call: -
j_call: TRBJ1-4
v_call: TRBV6-1
cdr3_aa: CASSEDRLGAHEKLFF

d_call: TRBD1
j_call: TRBJ2-7
v_call: TRBV27
cdr3_aa: CASSLGTATRQYF

d_call: TRBD2
j_call: TRBJ2-1
v_call: TRBV5-6
cdr3_aa: CASSSLAGALLSSYNEQFF

d_call: -
j_call: TRBJ1-2
v_call: TRBV9
cdr3_aa: CASSPTTDQYGYTF

d_call: TRBD1
j_call: TRBJ2-1
v_call: TRBV6-5
cdr3_aa: CASSSSSGTGGNEQFF

d_call: TRBD1
j_call: TRBJ2-3
v_call: TRBV18
cdr3_aa: CASSLAGTGVDTQYF

d_call: TRBD1
j_call: TRBJ1-2
v_call: TRBV12-3/TRBV12-4
cdr3_aa: CASSIQGLGGYTF

d_call: TRBD1
j_call: TRBJ1-1
v_call: TRBV3-1/TRBV3-2
cdr3_aa: CASSVKGASNTEAFF

d_call: TRBD2
j_call: TRBJ2-7
v_call: TRBV28
cdr3_aa: CASSSPGLAGVYEQYF

d_call: TRBD1
j_call: TRBJ2-1
v_call: TRBV24-1
cdr3_aa: CATSRDRAYNEQFF

d_call: TRBD1
j_call: TRBJ2-1
v_call: TRBV7-9
cdr3_aa: CASSPGQDYNEQFF

d_call: TRBD2
j_call: TRBJ2-7
v_call: TRBV3-1/TRBV3-2
cdr3_aa: CASSPLAGTSYEQYF

d_call: TRBD1
j_call: TRBJ2-4
v_call: TRBV6-5
cdr3_aa: CASTAPGTGGDIQYF

d_call: -
j_call: TRBJ2-1
v_call: TRBV6-2/TRBV6-3
cdr3_aa: CASSYGGGGNNEQFF

d_call: -
j_call: TRBJ1-1
v_call: TRBV30
cdr3_aa: CAWSDQMNTEAFF

d_call: -
j_call: TRBJ1-1
v_call: TRBV18
cdr3_aa: CASSPPGSTEAFF